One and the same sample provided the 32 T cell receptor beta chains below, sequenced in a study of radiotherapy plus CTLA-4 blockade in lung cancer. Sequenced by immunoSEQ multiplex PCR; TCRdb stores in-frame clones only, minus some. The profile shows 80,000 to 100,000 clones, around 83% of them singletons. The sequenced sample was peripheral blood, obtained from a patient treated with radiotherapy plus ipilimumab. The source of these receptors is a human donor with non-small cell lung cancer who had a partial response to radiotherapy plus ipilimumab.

CDR3 in amino acids: CASSPLGDRGSYNEQFF. CDR3 in DNA: TGTGCCAGCTCACCTCTCGGGGACAGGGGATCCTACAATGAGCAGTTCTTC. This chain links TRBV18 with TRBJ2-1, with 10 bases identical to TRBD1. This CDR3 spans 17 amino acids. V was pared by 3 bases and J by 1 base, with 6 bases of the junction left unmatched. Per the germline V gene, CDR1 is KGHSH and CDR2 is LQKENI.

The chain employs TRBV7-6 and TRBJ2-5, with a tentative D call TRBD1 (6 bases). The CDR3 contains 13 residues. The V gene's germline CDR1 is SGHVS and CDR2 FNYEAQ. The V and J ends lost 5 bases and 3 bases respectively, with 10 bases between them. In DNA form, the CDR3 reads TGTGCCAGCAGCCGAAGGACAGAAGAGACCCAGTACTTC. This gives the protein CASSRRTEETQYF.

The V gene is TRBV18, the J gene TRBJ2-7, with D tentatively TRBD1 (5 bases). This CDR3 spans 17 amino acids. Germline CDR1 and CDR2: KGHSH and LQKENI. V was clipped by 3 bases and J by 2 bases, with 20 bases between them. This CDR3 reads CASSPDRFRDTTYEQYF. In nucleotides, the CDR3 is TGTGCCAGCTCACCCGACCGTTTCAGGGATACGACCTACGAGCAGTACTTC. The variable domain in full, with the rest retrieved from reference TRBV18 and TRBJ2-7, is NAGVMQNPRHLVRRRGQEARLRCSPMKGHSHVYWYRQLPEEGLKFMVYLQKENIIDESGMPKERFSAEFPKEGPSILRIQQVVRGDSAAYFCASSPDRFRDTTYEQYFGPGTRLTVT.

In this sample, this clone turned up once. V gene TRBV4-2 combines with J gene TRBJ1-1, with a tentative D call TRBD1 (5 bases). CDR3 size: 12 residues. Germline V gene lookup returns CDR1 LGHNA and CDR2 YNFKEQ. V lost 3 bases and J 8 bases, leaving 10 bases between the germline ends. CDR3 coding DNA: TGTGCCAGCAGCCAGGAACAGGACGAAGCTTTCTTT. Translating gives CASSQEQDEAFF.

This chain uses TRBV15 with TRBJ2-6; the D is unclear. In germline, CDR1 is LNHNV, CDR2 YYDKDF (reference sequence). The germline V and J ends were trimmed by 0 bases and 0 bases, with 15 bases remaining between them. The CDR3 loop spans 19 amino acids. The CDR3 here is CATSRDGRTPSSGANVLTF. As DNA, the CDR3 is TGTGCCACCAGCAGAGATGGTAGAACCCCAAGCTCTGGGGCCAACGTCCTGACTTTC.

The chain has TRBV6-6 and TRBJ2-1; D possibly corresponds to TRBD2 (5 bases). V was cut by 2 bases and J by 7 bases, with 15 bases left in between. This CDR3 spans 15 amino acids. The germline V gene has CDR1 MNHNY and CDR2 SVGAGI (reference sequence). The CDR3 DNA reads TGTGCCAGCAGTTACGGGTCGGGAAGGAGGAATGAGCAGTTCTTC. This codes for CASSYGSGRRNEQFF.

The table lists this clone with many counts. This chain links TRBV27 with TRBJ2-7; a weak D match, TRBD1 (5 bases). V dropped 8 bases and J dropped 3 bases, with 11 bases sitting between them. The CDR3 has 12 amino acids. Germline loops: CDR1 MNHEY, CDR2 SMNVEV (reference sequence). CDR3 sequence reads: CASRARVYEQYF. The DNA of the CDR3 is TGTGCCAGCCGTGCCAGGGTCTACGAGCAGTACTTC.

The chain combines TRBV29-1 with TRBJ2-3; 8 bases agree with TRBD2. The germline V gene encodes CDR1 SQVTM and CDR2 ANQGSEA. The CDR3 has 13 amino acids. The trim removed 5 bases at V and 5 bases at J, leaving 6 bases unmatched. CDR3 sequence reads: CSVRPGGLDTQYF. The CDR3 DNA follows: TGCAGCGTTAGGCCGGGAGGGCTAGATACGCAGTATTTT.

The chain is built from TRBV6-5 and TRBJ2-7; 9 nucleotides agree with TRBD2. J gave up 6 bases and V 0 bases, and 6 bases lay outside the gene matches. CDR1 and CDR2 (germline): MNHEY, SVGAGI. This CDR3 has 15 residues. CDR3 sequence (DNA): TGTGCCAGCAGTTACTCGCCTGGTAGCGGGAGCGAGCAGTACTTC. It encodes CASSYSPGSGSEQYF.

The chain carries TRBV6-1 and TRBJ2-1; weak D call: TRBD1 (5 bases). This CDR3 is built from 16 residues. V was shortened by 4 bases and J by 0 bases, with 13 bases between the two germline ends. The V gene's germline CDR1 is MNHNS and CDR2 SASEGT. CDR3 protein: CASSGGRGGSYNEQFF. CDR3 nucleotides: TGTGCCAGCAGTGGGGGCAGAGGTGGCTCCTACAATGAGCAGTTCTTC.

This chain's CDR3 is CASSLAGLVTEQYF. CDR3 coding DNA: TGTGCCAGCAGCTTAGCAGGACTAGTAACCGAGCAGTACTTC. This rearrangement joins TRBV7-9 to TRBJ2-7, with 7 positions matching TRBD2. V was clipped by 0 bases and J by 6 bases; unmatched bases: 5. The length of the CDR3 is 14 residues. The germline V gene encodes CDR1 SEHNR and CDR2 FQNEAQ (reference sequence).

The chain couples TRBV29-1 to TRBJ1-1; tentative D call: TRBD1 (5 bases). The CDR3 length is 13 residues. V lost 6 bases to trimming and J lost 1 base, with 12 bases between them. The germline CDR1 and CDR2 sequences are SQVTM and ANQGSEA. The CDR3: CSVQTDQNTEAFF. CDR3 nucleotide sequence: TGCAGCGTCCAGACAGACCAGAACACTGAAGCTTTCTTT. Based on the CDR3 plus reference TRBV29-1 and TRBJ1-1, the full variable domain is SAVISQKPSRDICQRGTSLTIQCQVDSQVTMMFWYRQQPGQSLTLIATANQGSEATYESGFVIDKFPISRPNLTFSTLTVSNMSPEDSSIYLCSVQTDQNTEAFFGQGTRLTVV.

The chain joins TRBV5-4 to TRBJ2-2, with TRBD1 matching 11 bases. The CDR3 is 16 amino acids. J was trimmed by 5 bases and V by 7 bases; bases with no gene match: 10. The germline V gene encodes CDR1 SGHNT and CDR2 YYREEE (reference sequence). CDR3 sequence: CASRTAGTGGTGELFF. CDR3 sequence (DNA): TGTGCCAGCCGGACTGCCGGGACAGGGGGGACCGGGGAGCTGTTTTTT.

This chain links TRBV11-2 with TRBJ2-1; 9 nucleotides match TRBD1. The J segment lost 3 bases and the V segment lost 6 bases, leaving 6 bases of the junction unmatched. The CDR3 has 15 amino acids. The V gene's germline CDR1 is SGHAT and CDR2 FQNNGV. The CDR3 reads CASRPQGARYNEQFF. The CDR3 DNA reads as TGTGCCAGCAGACCACAGGGGGCGCGCTACAATGAGCAGTTCTTC.

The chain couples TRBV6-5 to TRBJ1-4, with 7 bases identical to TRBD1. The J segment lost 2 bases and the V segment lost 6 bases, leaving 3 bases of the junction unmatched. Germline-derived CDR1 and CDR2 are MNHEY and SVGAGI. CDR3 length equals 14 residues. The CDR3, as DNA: TGTGCCAGCAGCAAGACAGGGACTAATGAAAAACTGTTTTTT. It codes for CASSKTGTNEKLFF.

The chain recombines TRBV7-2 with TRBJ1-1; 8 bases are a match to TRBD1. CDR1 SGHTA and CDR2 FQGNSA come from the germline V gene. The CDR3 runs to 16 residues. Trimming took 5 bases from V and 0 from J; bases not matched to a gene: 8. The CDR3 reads CASSIGQGSMNTEAFF. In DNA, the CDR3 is TGTGCCAGCAGCATCGGACAGGGATCCATGAACACTGAAGCTTTCTTT.

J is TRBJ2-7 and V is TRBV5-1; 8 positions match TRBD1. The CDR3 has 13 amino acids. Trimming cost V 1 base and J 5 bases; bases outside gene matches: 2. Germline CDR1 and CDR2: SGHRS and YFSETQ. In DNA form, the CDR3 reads TGCGCCAGCAGCTTGACAGGGGGGAACGAGCAGTACTTC. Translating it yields CASSLTGGNEQYF. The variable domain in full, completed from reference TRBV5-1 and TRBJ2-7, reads KAGVTQTPRYLIKTRGQQVTLSCSPISGHRSVSWYQQTPGQGLQFLFEYFSETQRNKGNFPGRFSGRQFSNSRSEMNVSTLELGDSALYLCASSLTGGNEQYFGPGTRLTVT.

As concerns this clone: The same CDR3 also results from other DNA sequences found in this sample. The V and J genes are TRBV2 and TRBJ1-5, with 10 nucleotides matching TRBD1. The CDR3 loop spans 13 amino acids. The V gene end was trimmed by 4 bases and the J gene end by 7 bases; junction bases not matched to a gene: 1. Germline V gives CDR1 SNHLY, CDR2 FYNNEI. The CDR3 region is CASSGTGGQPQHF. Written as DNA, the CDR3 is TGTGCCAGCAGTGGGACAGGGGGGCAGCCCCAGCATTTT. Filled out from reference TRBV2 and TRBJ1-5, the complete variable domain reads EPEVTQTPSHQVTQMGQEVILRCVPISNHLYFYWYRQILGQKVEFLVSFYNNEISEKSEIFDDQFSVERPDGSNFTLKIRSTKLEDSAMYFCASSGTGGQPQHFGDGTRLSIL.

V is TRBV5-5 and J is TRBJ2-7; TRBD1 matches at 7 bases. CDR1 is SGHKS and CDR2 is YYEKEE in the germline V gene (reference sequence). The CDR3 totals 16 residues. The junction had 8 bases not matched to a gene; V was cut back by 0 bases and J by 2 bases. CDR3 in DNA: TGTGCCAGCAGCTTGGTGCCGGGACAGCCTACCTACGAGCAGTACTTC. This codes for CASSLVPGQPTYEQYF. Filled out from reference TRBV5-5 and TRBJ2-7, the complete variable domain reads DAGVTQSPTHLIKTRGQQVTLRCSPISGHKSVSWYQQVLGQGPQFIFQYYEKEERGRGNFPDRFSARQFPNYSSELNVNALLLGDSALYLCASSLVPGQPTYEQYFGPGTRLTVT.

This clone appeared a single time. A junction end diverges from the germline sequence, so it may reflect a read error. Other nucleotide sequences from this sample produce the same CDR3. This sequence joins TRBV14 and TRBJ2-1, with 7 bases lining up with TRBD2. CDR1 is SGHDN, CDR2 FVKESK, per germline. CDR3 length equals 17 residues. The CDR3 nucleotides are TGCGCCAGCAGCCAAGCACTACAGGCTAGCGGCTACAATGAGCAGTTCTTC. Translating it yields CASSQALQASGYNEQFF.

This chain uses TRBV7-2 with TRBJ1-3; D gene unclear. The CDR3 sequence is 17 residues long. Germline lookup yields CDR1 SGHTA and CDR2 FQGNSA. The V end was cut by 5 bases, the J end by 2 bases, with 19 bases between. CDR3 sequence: CASSPPGVGSTGNTIYF. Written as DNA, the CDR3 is TGTGCCAGCAGCCCGCCCGGTGTGGGCTCCACTGGAAACACCATATATTTT.

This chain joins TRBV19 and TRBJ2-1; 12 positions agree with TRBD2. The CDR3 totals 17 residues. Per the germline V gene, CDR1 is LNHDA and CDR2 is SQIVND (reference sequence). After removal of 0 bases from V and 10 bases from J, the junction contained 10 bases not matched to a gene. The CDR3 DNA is TGTGCCAGTAGTATAGAGGGCCCTAGCGGGAGGGCCAAAGAGCAGTTCTTC. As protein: CASSIEGPSGRAKEQFF.

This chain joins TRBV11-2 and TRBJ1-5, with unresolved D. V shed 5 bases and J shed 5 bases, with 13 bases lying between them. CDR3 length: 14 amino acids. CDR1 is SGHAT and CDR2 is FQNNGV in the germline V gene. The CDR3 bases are TGTGCCAGCAGCCCACAACTTGGGCATCAGCCCCAGCATTTT. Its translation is CASSPQLGHQPQHF.

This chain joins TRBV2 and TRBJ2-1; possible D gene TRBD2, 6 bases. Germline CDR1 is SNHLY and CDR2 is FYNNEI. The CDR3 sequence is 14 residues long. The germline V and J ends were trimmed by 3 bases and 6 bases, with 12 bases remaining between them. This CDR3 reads CASSETRGSNEQFF. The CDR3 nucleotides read TGTGCCAGCAGTGAGACTAGAGGGAGCAATGAGCAGTTCTTC.

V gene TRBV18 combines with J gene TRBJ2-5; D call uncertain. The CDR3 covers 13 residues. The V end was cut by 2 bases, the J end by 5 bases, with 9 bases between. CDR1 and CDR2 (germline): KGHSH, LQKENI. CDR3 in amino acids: CASSPGPPETQYF. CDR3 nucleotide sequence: TGTGCCAGCTCACCAGGCCCCCCGGAGACCCAGTACTTC.

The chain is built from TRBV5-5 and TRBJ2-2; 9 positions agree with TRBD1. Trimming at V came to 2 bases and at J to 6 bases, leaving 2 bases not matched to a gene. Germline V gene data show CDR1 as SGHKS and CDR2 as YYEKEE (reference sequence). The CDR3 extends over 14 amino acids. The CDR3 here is CASSLTGGPGELFF. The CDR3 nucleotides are TGTGCCAGCAGCTTAACAGGGGGCCCCGGGGAGCTGTTTTTT.

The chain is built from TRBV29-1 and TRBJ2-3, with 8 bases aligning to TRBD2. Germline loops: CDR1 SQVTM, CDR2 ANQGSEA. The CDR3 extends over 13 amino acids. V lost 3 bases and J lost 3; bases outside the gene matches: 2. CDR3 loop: CSVDSGGTDTQYF. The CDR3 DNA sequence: TGCAGCGTTGATTCGGGGGGGACAGATACGCAGTATTTT.

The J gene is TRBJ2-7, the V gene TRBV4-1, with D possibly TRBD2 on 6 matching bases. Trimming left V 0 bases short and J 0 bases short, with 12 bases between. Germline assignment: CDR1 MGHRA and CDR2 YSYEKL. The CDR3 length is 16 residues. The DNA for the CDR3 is TGCGCCAGCAGCCAAGATGCGTTCGGGAGCTCCTACGAGCAGTACTTC. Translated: CASSQDAFGSSYEQYF.

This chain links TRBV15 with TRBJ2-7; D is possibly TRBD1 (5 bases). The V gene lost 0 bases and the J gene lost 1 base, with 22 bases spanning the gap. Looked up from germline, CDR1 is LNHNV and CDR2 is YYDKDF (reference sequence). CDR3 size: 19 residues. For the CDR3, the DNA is TGTGCCACCAGCAGAGATATTTTTCGCCCAGGACAAGCGTCCTACGAGCAGTACTTC. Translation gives CATSRDIFRPGQASYEQYF.

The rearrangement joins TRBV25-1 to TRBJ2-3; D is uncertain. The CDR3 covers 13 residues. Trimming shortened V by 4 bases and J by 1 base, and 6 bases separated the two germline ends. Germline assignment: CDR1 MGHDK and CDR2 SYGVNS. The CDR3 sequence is CASSVTGTDTQYF. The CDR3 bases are TGTGCCAGCAGTGTAACGGGCACAGATACGCAGTATTTT.

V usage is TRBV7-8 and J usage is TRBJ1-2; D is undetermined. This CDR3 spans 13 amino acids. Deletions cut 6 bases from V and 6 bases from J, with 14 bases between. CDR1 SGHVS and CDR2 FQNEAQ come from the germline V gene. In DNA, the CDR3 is TGTGCCAGCAGTTCCCGCTTCGGGGATGGCTACACCTTC. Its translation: CASSSRFGDGYTF.

The CDR3, as DNA: TGTGCCAGCAGTGAAGGGGGGGGCGCAGATACGCAGTATTTT. Protein sequence: CASSEGGGADTQYF. The chain is built from TRBV6-1 and TRBJ2-3; a weak D match, TRBD2 (7 bases). Germline V lookup: CDR1 MNHNS, CDR2 SASEGT. The CDR3 runs 14 residues. The V gene lost 1 base and the J gene lost 4 bases, with 9 bases spanning the gap.